The subject of this entry is one T cell receptor beta chain. This entry is derived from a study of blood T cell repertoires in COVID-19. The overall study: Researchers got acute and convalescent COVID-19 samples from the United States, Italy and Spain. Sources were T cells, B-cell-depleted T cells, or PBMCs; the material itself was cDNA or gDNA.

Trimming removed 0 bases from V and 12 bases from J, with 9 bases in between. This CDR3 spans 12 amino acids. The germline gives CDR1 LGHNA, CDR2 YNFKEQ. Measured with immunoSEQ multiplex PCR; TCRdb has only the in-frame clones, and not every one. The table has 160,000 or so clones, more than 80% seen once. J is TRBJ2-1 and V is TRBV4-2; D perhaps matches TRBD2 (6 bases). Sequencing was carried out using peripheral blood. The sequence came from a woman in her fifties or sixties with COVID-19, enrolled during active disease. Here the CDR3 DNA reads TGTGCCAGCAGCCAAGACCGGGACTGGCAGTTCTTC. Amino acid sequence: CASSQDRDWQFF.